A selection of T cell receptor beta chains follows, all from one sample in a study of shared clonotypes between healthy human individuals. TCRdb keeps only in-frame clones here, not all; method: immunoSEQ multiplex PCR. The sample has hundreds of thousands of clones, around four fifths seen once; the top ten hold more than 1.5%. Sequenced material: memory CD4+ T cells sorted from blood. These receptors were taken from a woman younger than 45 in good health. The CDR3 runs from the conserved cysteine through the conserved F or W. D genes are given only for firm matches. Clone sizes are given selectively: once, few, many, or a class where the clone is expanded.

J gene: TRBJ2-5
V gene: TRBV28
clone size: NA
D gene: NA
CDR3 DNA: TGTGCCAGCAGTTTATGGGGCCTGGGCCTCGAGACCCAGTACTTC
CDR3 protein: CASSLWGLGLETQYF

J gene: TRBJ2-4
V gene: TRBV9
clone size: NA
D gene: TRBD1
CDR3 DNA: TGTGCCAGCAGCGCAGGACAGGGAGTCAACATTCAGTACTTC
CDR3 protein: CASSAGQGVNIQYF

J gene: TRBJ2-7
V gene: TRBV6-1
clone size: NA
D gene: NA
CDR3 DNA: TGTGCCAGCAGTGAAGCAGGGCAGTCCTACGAGCAGTACTTC
CDR3 protein: CASSEAGQSYEQYF

J gene: TRBJ1-1
V gene: TRBV11-2
clone size: few
D gene: TRBD1
CDR3 DNA: TGTGCCAGCAGCATACCGGTCGCGAAGGGGGCTGAAACTGAAGCTTTCTTT
CDR3 protein: CASSIPVAKGAETEAFF

J gene: TRBJ1-2
V gene: TRBV2
clone size: NA
D gene: TRBD1
CDR3 DNA: TGTGCCAGCAGAGAGGGACAGGGGGAGGTCTATGGCTACACCTTC
CDR3 protein: CASREGQGEVYGYTF

J gene: TRBJ1-5
V gene: TRBV27
clone size: NA
D gene: TRBD1
CDR3 DNA: TGTGCCAGCAGTAAAGCGGACAGGGCTGGCAATCAGCCCCAGCATTTT
CDR3 protein: CASSKADRAGNQPQHF

J gene: TRBJ1-1
V gene: TRBV6-6
clone size: NA
D gene: NA
CDR3 DNA: TGTGCCAGCAGTTACTCCGACACGAACACTGAAGCTTTCTTT
CDR3 protein: CASSYSDTNTEAFF

J gene: TRBJ1-5
V gene: TRBV28
clone size: NA
D gene: TRBD1
CDR3 DNA: TGTGCCAGCAGTTTGGTACAGGGGGCAAGAAATCAGCCCCAGCATTTT
CDR3 protein: CASSLVQGARNQPQHF

J gene: TRBJ2-1
V gene: TRBV6-6
clone size: NA
D gene: NA
CDR3 DNA: TGTGCCAGCAGACAGGGCTTGGGGTGGCTAGATGAGCAGTTCTTC
CDR3 protein: CASRQGLGWLDEQFF

J gene: TRBJ1-2
V gene: TRBV7-2
clone size: few
D gene: NA
CDR3 DNA: TGTGCCAGCAGCTTGCGGGGGAACTATGGCTACACCTTC
CDR3 protein: CASSLRGNYGYTF

J gene: TRBJ2-2
V gene: TRBV10-1
clone size: NA
D gene: NA
CDR3 DNA: TGCGCCAGCACCCCGGGGGTTGCCGGGGACACCGGGGAGCTGTTTTTT
CDR3 protein: CASTPGVAGDTGELFF

J gene: TRBJ2-7
V gene: TRBV28
clone size: NA
D gene: TRBD2
CDR3 DNA: TGTGCCAGCAGTTCCGCCGGACTAGCGGGCACCTACGAGCAGTACTTC
CDR3 protein: CASSSAGLAGTYEQYF

J gene: TRBJ2-7
V gene: TRBV30
clone size: NA
D gene: NA
CDR3 DNA: TGTGCCTGGAGTGGACGGCTGGGGGAGCAGTACTTC
CDR3 protein: CAWSGRLGEQYF

J gene: TRBJ2-5
V gene: TRBV5-1
clone size: NA
D gene: NA
CDR3 DNA: TGCGCCAGCGCCTTGAAGGGGTTAGAGACCCAGTACTTC
CDR3 protein: CASALKGLETQYF

J gene: TRBJ2-5
V gene: TRBV2
clone size: NA
D gene: TRBD1
CDR3 DNA: TGTGCCAGCAAGCAGACGGGACAGGGATTTGAGACCCAGTACTTC
CDR3 protein: CASKQTGQGFETQYF

J gene: TRBJ1-2
V gene: TRBV28
clone size: NA
D gene: NA
CDR3 DNA: TGTGCCAGCAGTTTCGGACAGACCCCCTTGGGCTACACCTTC
CDR3 protein: CASSFGQTPLGYTF

J gene: TRBJ2-6
V gene: TRBV4-1
clone size: once
D gene: NA
CDR3 DNA: TGCGCCAGCAGCCAAGGCTACAGGACGAGGGGCTCTGGGGCCAACGTCCTGACTTTC
CDR3 protein: CASSQGYRTRGSGANVLTF

J gene: TRBJ2-6
V gene: TRBV15
clone size: few
D gene: NA
CDR3 DNA: TGTGCCACCAGCGGCTACAGGTCCGGGGCCAACGTCCTGACTTTC
CDR3 protein: CATSGYRSGANVLTF

J gene: TRBJ2-5
V gene: TRBV9
clone size: NA
D gene: NA
CDR3 DNA: TGTGCCAGCAGCGTAGGTGTGGCGGCAGATTCGATGGAGACCCAGTACTTC
CDR3 protein: CASSVGVAADSMETQYF

J gene: TRBJ2-4
V gene: TRBV7-9
clone size: once
D gene: TRBD2
CDR3 DNA: TGTGCCAGCAGCCCCGGGGTGGACGGGGGGTACATTCAGTACTTC
CDR3 protein: CASSPGVDGGYIQYF

J gene: TRBJ2-7
V gene: TRBV29-1
clone size: NA
D gene: TRBD1
CDR3 DNA: TGCAGCGTTGAAGATAGGCCAGGGGGCACATACGAGCAGTACTTC
CDR3 protein: CSVEDRPGGTYEQYF

J gene: TRBJ2-2
V gene: TRBV11-2
clone size: NA
D gene: NA
CDR3 DNA: TGTGCCAGCAGCTGGAATCCGAGGGACACCGGGGAGCTGTTTTTT
CDR3 protein: CASSWNPRDTGELFF

J gene: TRBJ2-5
V gene: TRBV7-9
clone size: NA
D gene: NA
CDR3 DNA: TGTGCCAGCAGCCGCACCACAGGGTCAGAGACCCAGTACTTC
CDR3 protein: CASSRTTGSETQYF

J gene: TRBJ2-5
V gene: TRBV9
clone size: NA
D gene: TRBD1
CDR3 DNA: TGTGCCAGCAGCACCCGGGACAGGGAAGAGACCCAGTACTTC
CDR3 protein: CASSTRDREETQYF

J gene: TRBJ2-7
V gene: TRBV9
clone size: NA
D gene: TRBD1
CDR3 DNA: TGTGCCAGCAGCGCAAGTCAGGGGGCTGGCGAGCAGTACTTC
CDR3 protein: CASSASQGAGEQYF

J gene: TRBJ2-2
V gene: TRBV19
clone size: NA
D gene: TRBD2
CDR3 DNA: TGTGCCAGTAGTATCCACCGGACTAGAACGATCGGGGAGCTGTTTTTT
CDR3 protein: CASSIHRTRTIGELFF

J gene: TRBJ1-3
V gene: TRBV4-1
clone size: NA
D gene: TRBD1
CDR3 DNA: TGCGCCAGCAGCCACGGATGGACAGGGATCGGAAACACCATATATTTT
CDR3 protein: CASSHGWTGIGNTIYF

J gene: TRBJ1-2
V gene: TRBV7-6
clone size: NA
D gene: TRBD1
CDR3 DNA: TGTGCCAGCAGCCAACAGGGGGACTATGGCTACACCTTC
CDR3 protein: CASSQQGDYGYTF

J gene: TRBJ2-1
V gene: TRBV11-2
clone size: few
D gene: NA
CDR3 DNA: TGTGCCAGCAGCTTTGGGTCCTCCTACAATGAGCAGTTCTTC
CDR3 protein: CASSFGSSYNEQFF

J gene: TRBJ2-7
V gene: TRBV5-1
clone size: NA
D gene: NA
CDR3 DNA: TGCGCCAGCAGCTTGGGTCGCGACTACGGCTCCTACGAGCAGTACTTC
CDR3 protein: CASSLGRDYGSYEQYF

J gene: TRBJ1-3
V gene: TRBV6-6
clone size: NA
D gene: TRBD1
CDR3 DNA: TGTGCCAGCAGTTACCCTAACAGGGGTGGAAACACCATATATTTT
CDR3 protein: CASSYPNRGGNTIYF

J gene: TRBJ1-1
V gene: TRBV7-9
clone size: NA
D gene: NA
CDR3 DNA: TGTGCCAGCAGCTACCACAGGCGGGGTAATGACACTGAAGCTTTCTTT
CDR3 protein: CASSYHRRGNDTEAFF

J gene: TRBJ1-2
V gene: TRBV28
clone size: NA
D gene: NA
CDR3 DNA: TGTGCCAGCAGTTTACGGACAGCTAACTATGGCTACACCTTC
CDR3 protein: CASSLRTANYGYTF

J gene: TRBJ2-2
V gene: TRBV28
clone size: NA
D gene: NA
CDR3 DNA: TGTGCCAGCAGCCGAGCGGGACAGAACACCGGGGAGCTGTTTTTT
CDR3 protein: CASSRAGQNTGELFF

J gene: TRBJ2-7
V gene: TRBV13
clone size: NA
D gene: TRBD2
CDR3 DNA: TGTGCCAGCAGCTCTACTAGCGTTCCCCCCTACGAGCAGTACTTC
CDR3 protein: CASSSTSVPPYEQYF

J gene: TRBJ1-1
V gene: TRBV5-8
clone size: NA
D gene: NA
CDR3 DNA: TGTGCCAGCAGCTTGGCGCCGGGGGTAGCTTTCTTT
CDR3 protein: CASSLAPGVAFF

J gene: TRBJ1-2
V gene: TRBV10-3
clone size: few
D gene: NA
CDR3 DNA: TGTGCCATCAGTGCCGCGGGTCATGGCTATGGCTACACCTTC
CDR3 protein: CAISAAGHGYGYTF

J gene: TRBJ2-7
V gene: TRBV19
clone size: NA
D gene: TRBD2
CDR3 DNA: TGTGCCAGTAGTATAGCGACTAGCGGGACGACTGTCTCCTACGAGCAGTACTTC
CDR3 protein: CASSIATSGTTVSYEQYF

J gene: TRBJ2-1
V gene: TRBV5-6
clone size: NA
D gene: NA
CDR3 DNA: TGTGCCAGCAGCTTATGGGGAGCGACTGACAATGAGCAGTTCTTC
CDR3 protein: CASSLWGATDNEQFF

J gene: TRBJ2-7
V gene: TRBV19
clone size: NA
D gene: NA
CDR3 DNA: TGTGCCAGTAGTATTTCGGCTATAACCTACGAGCAGTACTTC
CDR3 protein: CASSISAITYEQYF

J gene: TRBJ2-7
V gene: TRBV5-4
clone size: NA
D gene: NA
CDR3 DNA: TGTGCCAGCAGCTTCCCGGGCCTCCCTTCCTACGAGCAGTACTTC
CDR3 protein: CASSFPGLPSYEQYF

J gene: TRBJ1-2
V gene: TRBV6-1
clone size: many
D gene: NA
CDR3 DNA: TGTGCCAGCATGGGAAGTAACTATGGCTACACCTTC
CDR3 protein: CASMGSNYGYTF

J gene: TRBJ2-1
V gene: TRBV14
clone size: few
D gene: TRBD2
CDR3 DNA: TGTGCCAGCAGCCAAACCGCGGGAGGGCCGCGAAATGAGCAGTTCTTC
CDR3 protein: CASSQTAGGPRNEQFF

J gene: TRBJ2-5
V gene: TRBV5-1
clone size: few
D gene: TRBD1
CDR3 DNA: TGCGCCAGCAGCTTGGACGGACAGGGCCGAATAGAGACCCAGTACTTC
CDR3 protein: CASSLDGQGRIETQYF

J gene: TRBJ2-7
V gene: TRBV4-2
clone size: many
D gene: NA
CDR3 DNA: TGTGCCAGTCAGTCGGGAGATGGCTACGAGCAGTACTTC
CDR3 protein: CASQSGDGYEQYF

J gene: TRBJ1-1
V gene: TRBV13
clone size: NA
D gene: NA
CDR3 DNA: TGTGCCAGCAGCGGAGATACTGCAGTGAACACTGAAGCTTTCTTT
CDR3 protein: CASSGDTAVNTEAFF

J gene: TRBJ1-1
V gene: TRBV27
clone size: many
D gene: NA
CDR3 DNA: TGTGCCAGCAATCTATGGGGCCCAGGCACTGAAGCTTTCTTT
CDR3 protein: CASNLWGPGTEAFF

J gene: TRBJ2-5
V gene: TRBV5-1
clone size: NA
D gene: NA
CDR3 DNA: TGCGCCAGCAGTATAGGGCTGCATCAAGAGACCCAGTACTTC
CDR3 protein: CASSIGLHQETQYF

J gene: TRBJ2-1
V gene: TRBV10-2
clone size: once
D gene: TRBD2
CDR3 DNA: TGCGCCAGCCAAACTAGCGCGCCCTACAATGAGCAGTTCTTC
CDR3 protein: CASQTSAPYNEQFF

J gene: TRBJ2-2
V gene: TRBV5-1
clone size: NA
D gene: TRBD2
CDR3 DNA: TGCGCCAGCAGCTTGGCAGCGGGAGGGCCGTCCGACGGGGAGCTGTTTTTT
CDR3 protein: CASSLAAGGPSDGELFF

J gene: TRBJ2-5
V gene: TRBV28
clone size: once
D gene: NA
CDR3 DNA: TGTGCCAGCAGTGGCACCGGGACACTACAAGAGACCCAGTACTTC
CDR3 protein: CASSGTGTLQETQYF

J gene: TRBJ2-5
V gene: TRBV19
clone size: few
D gene: TRBD2
CDR3 DNA: TGTGCCAGTAGTATAGATCTGAGCGGGAGCGGAGAGACCCAGTACTTC
CDR3 protein: CASSIDLSGSGETQYF

J gene: TRBJ2-2
V gene: TRBV7-7
clone size: few
D gene: NA
CDR3 DNA: TGTGCCAGCAGCCCCCGGGTTAGCGCGAACACCGGGGAGCTGTTTTTT
CDR3 protein: CASSPRVSANTGELFF

J gene: TRBJ2-7
V gene: TRBV13
clone size: NA
D gene: TRBD2
CDR3 DNA: TGTGCCAGCCGCGGACTAGCGGGAGGAACCTACGAGCAGTACTTC
CDR3 protein: CASRGLAGGTYEQYF

J gene: TRBJ2-1
V gene: TRBV29-1
clone size: NA
D gene: TRBD2
CDR3 DNA: TGCAGCGTTCTTCAGGGGACTAGTTGGTCTGGTGAGCAGTTCTTC
CDR3 protein: CSVLQGTSWSGEQFF

J gene: TRBJ2-1
V gene: TRBV29-1
clone size: many
D gene: TRBD2
CDR3 DNA: TGCAGCGTGCCGGGTGAGGGCGGGAGGGGGTCCTACAATGAGCAGTTCTTC
CDR3 protein: CSVPGEGGRGSYNEQFF

J gene: TRBJ2-1
V gene: TRBV28
clone size: NA
D gene: NA
CDR3 DNA: TGTGCCAGCAGTCCTTACAATGAGCAGTTCTTC
CDR3 protein: CASSPYNEQFF